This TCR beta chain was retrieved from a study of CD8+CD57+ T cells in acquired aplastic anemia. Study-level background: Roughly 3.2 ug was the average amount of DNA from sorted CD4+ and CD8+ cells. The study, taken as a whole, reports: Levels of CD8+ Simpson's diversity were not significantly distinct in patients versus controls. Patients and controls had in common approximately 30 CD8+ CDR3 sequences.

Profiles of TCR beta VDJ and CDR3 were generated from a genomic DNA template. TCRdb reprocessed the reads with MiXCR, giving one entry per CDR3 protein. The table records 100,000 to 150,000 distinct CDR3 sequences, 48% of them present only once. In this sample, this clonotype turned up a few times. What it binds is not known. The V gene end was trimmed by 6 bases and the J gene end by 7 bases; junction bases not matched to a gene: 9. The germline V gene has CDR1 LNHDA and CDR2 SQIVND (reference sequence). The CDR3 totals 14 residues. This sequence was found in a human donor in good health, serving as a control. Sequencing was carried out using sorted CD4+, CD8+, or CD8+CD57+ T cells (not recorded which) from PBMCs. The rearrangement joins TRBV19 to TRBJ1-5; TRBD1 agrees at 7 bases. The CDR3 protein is CASSFTGVQQPQHF. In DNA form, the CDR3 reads TGTGCCAGTAGCTTTACAGGGGTCCAGCAGCCCCAGCATTTT.